These T cell receptor beta chains were read from a single sample in a study of blood T cell repertoires in COVID-19. Only in-frame clones appear in the TCRdb table, and some are missing; sequencing was by immunoSEQ multiplex PCR. The table has about 160,000 clones, just over 90% seen once. The sample taken for sequencing was peripheral blood. These receptors all stem from a woman aged 60-75 years with COVID-19, enrolled during active disease. Each CDR3 is given with its conserved first and last residue. The order of the fields is D gene, V gene, clone size, J gene, CDR3 protein, CDR3 DNA. The D gene is left open where the match is weak. Part of the rows lack a size; the others show once, few, many or a class for expanded clones.

D: TRBD1; V: TRBV7-2; size: once; J: TRBJ1-1; CDR3: CASSLGDRQRTEAFF; DNA: TGTGCCAGCAGCTTAGGGGACAGGCAAAGGACTGAAGCTTTCTTT
D: TRBD1; V: TRBV13; size: -; J: TRBJ1-1; CDR3: CASSFAGGTEAFF; DNA: TGTGCCAGCAGCTTCGCAGGGGGAACTGAAGCTTTCTTT
D: TRBD1; V: TRBV6-6; size: -; J: TRBJ1-5; CDR3: CASSTRGTGIQPQHF; DNA: TGTGCCAGCAGTACCCGGGGGACAGGGATTCAGCCCCAGCATTTT
D: -; V: TRBV2; size: -; J: TRBJ1-1; CDR3: CASSANRAPGAEAFF; DNA: TGTGCCAGCAGTGCAAACAGGGCCCCCGGGGCTGAAGCTTTCTTT
D: -; V: TRBV12-3/TRBV12-4; size: -; J: TRBJ1-1; CDR3: CASSFQGTEAFF; DNA: TGTGCCAGCAGTTTCCAGGGCACTGAAGCTTTCTTT
D: -; V: TRBV9; size: -; J: TRBJ2-3; CDR3: CASSGLLAGSTDTQYF; DNA: TGTGCCAGCAGCGGACTACTAGCTGGGAGCACAGATACGCAGTATTTT
D: -; V: TRBV5-1; size: -; J: TRBJ1-5; CDR3: CASSLGPNQPQHF; DNA: TGCGCCAGCAGCTTGGGTCCGAATCAGCCCCAGCATTTT
D: TRBD1; V: TRBV3-1/TRBV3-2; size: -; J: TRBJ2-5; CDR3: CASSQGQGAQETQYF; DNA: TGTGCCAGCAGCCAAGGACAGGGGGCCCAGGAGACCCAGTACTTC
D: TRBD1; V: TRBV4-1; size: -; J: TRBJ2-1; CDR3: CASSQPRRGNEQFF; DNA: TGCGCCAGCAGCCAACCCCGCAGGGGGAATGAGCAGTTCTTC
D: -; V: TRBV4-1; size: -; J: TRBJ1-5; CDR3: CASSQGREGQPQHF; DNA: TGCGCCAGCAGCCAAGGTCGTGAGGGTCAGCCCCAGCATTTT
D: -; V: TRBV24-1; size: -; J: TRBJ2-7; CDR3: CATRQGYEQYF; DNA: TGTGCCACCAGACAGGGCTACGAGCAGTACTTC
D: TRBD1; V: TRBV6-5; size: -; J: TRBJ1-5; CDR3: CASSPGTGANQPQHF; DNA: TGTGCCAGCAGCCCCGGGACAGGGGCTAATCAGCCCCAGCATTTT
D: TRBD2; V: TRBV7-9; size: -; J: TRBJ2-1; CDR3: CASSSGGTYNEQFF; DNA: TGTGCCAGCAGCAGCGGGGGGACCTACAATGAGCAGTTCTTC
D: -; V: TRBV6-6; size: -; J: TRBJ1-3; CDR3: CASISGNTIYF; DNA: TGTGCCAGCATCTCGGGAAACACCATATATTTT
D: -; V: TRBV21-1; size: -; J: TRBJ2-7; CDR3: CASSKVRTNSEQYF; DNA: TGTGCCAGCAGCAAAGTTCGGACAAATTCCGAGCAGTACTTC
D: TRBD2; V: TRBV10-3; size: -; J: TRBJ2-5; CDR3: CATGGLATQETQYF; DNA: TGTGCCACCGGGGGACTAGCGACTCAAGAGACCCAGTACTTC
D: TRBD2; V: TRBV7-7; size: -; J: TRBJ2-1; CDR3: CASSLEVAGGTQFF; DNA: TGTGCTAGCAGCTTAGAAGTAGCGGGGGGGACGCAGTTCTTC
D: -; V: TRBV5-4; size: -; J: TRBJ1-1; CDR3: CASRAGPGDTEAFF; DNA: TGTGCCAGCAGGGCAGGGCCGGGGGACACTGAAGCTTTCTTT
D: -; V: TRBV7-2; size: -; J: TRBJ1-4; CDR3: CASSLHLGGLGEKLFF; DNA: TGTGCCAGCAGCTTACACCTGGGGGGGCTCGGTGAAAAACTGTTTTTT
D: TRBD2; V: TRBV4-1; size: -; J: TRBJ2-2; CDR3: CASSPTSGGTGGELFF; DNA: TGCGCCAGCAGCCCCACTAGCGGGGGAACCGGGGGGGAGCTGTTTTTT
D: TRBD1; V: TRBV27; size: -; J: TRBJ2-2; CDR3: CASSLPGQGYTGELFF; DNA: TGTGCCAGCAGTTTACCGGGACAGGGGTACACCGGGGAGCTGTTTTTT
D: -; V: TRBV4-3; size: -; J: TRBJ2-2; CDR3: CASSQDLSRTNTGELFF; DNA: TGCGCCAGCAGCCAAGATCTAAGCAGGACGAACACCGGGGAGCTGTTTTTT
D: TRBD1; V: TRBV9; size: -; J: TRBJ1-6; CDR3: CASKPGQGTNSPLHF; DNA: TGTGCCAGCAAGCCGGGACAGGGGACGAATTCACCCCTCCACTTT
D: -; V: TRBV9; size: -; J: TRBJ1-2; CDR3: CASSPFAGKANYGYTF; DNA: TGTGCCAGCAGCCCCTTTGCGGGGAAGGCTAACTATGGCTACACCTTC
D: TRBD2; V: TRBV9; size: few; J: TRBJ2-1; CDR3: CASSVSGGQYNEQFF; DNA: TGTGCCAGCAGCGTAAGCGGGGGCCAATACAATGAGCAGTTCTTC
D: TRBD2; V: TRBV14; size: -; J: TRBJ2-5; CDR3: CASSQDSEAGGPGETQYF; DNA: TGTGCCAGCAGCCAAGATTCGGAGGCGGGGGGACCGGGGGAGACCCAGTACTTC
D: -; V: TRBV21-1; size: few; J: TRBJ1-3; CDR3: CASSKVGTGDPDAGNTIYF; DNA: TGTGCCAGCAGCAAAGTGGGGACAGGGGATCCGGACGCTGGAAACACCATATATTTT
D: TRBD1; V: TRBV18; size: -; J: TRBJ1-6; CDR3: CASSLTGDNSPLHF; DNA: TGTGCCAGCTCACTGACAGGGGATAATTCACCCCTCCACTTT
D: -; V: TRBV15; size: -; J: TRBJ1-1; CDR3: CATSSYLGLEAFF; DNA: TGTGCCACCAGCAGCTACCTAGGACTAGAAGCTTTCTTT
D: TRBD1; V: TRBV19; size: -; J: TRBJ1-3; CDR3: CASSSGTGVSGNTIYF; DNA: TGTGCCAGTAGTTCCGGGACAGGCGTCTCTGGAAACACCATATATTTT
D: -; V: TRBV10-3; size: -; J: TRBJ2-7; CDR3: CAISDGGLRSYEQYF; DNA: TGTGCCATCAGTGACGGGGGGCTTAGGTCCTACGAGCAGTACTTC
D: -; V: TRBV5-6; size: -; J: TRBJ1-3; CDR3: CASSFGSTIYF; DNA: TGTGCCAGCAGCTTTGGCAGCACCATATATTTT
D: TRBD1; V: TRBV4-1; size: -; J: TRBJ1-5; CDR3: CASSNAGGPGPQHF; DNA: TGCGCCAGCAGCAACGCAGGGGGGCCGGGGCCCCAGCATTTT
D: TRBD1; V: TRBV19; size: -; J: TRBJ1-3; CDR3: CASSTTGAGNTIYF; DNA: TGTGCCAGTAGTACGACAGGGGCTGGAAACACCATATATTTT
D: -; V: TRBV12-5; size: -; J: TRBJ1-1; CDR3: CASGPAFGGPTEAFF; DNA: TGTGCTAGTGGTCCCGCGTTCGGGGGTCCCACTGAAGCTTTCTTT
D: -; V: TRBV7-8; size: -; J: TRBJ2-7; CDR3: CASSHPRVSQYF; DNA: TGTGCCAGCAGCCACCCCAGGGTTTCTCAGTACTTC
D: TRBD2; V: TRBV2; size: -; J: TRBJ2-7; CDR3: CASSAWLAGGLNEQYF; DNA: TGTGCCAGCAGTGCTTGGTTAGCGGGGGGGTTGAACGAGCAGTACTTC
D: -; V: TRBV19; size: -; J: TRBJ1-1; CDR3: CASALSGNTEAFF; DNA: TGTGCCAGCGCCCTTTCGGGGAACACTGAAGCTTTCTTT
D: -; V: TRBV7-2; size: -; J: TRBJ1-1; CDR3: CASSYYRAEAFF; DNA: TGTGCCAGCAGCTATTATCGCGCTGAAGCTTTCTTT
D: TRBD2; V: TRBV15; size: -; J: TRBJ2-7; CDR3: CATSRDRASGVAYEQYF; DNA: TGTGCCACCAGCAGAGATAGGGCTAGCGGGGTTGCGTACGAGCAGTACTTC
D: TRBD2; V: TRBV20-1; size: -; J: TRBJ2-1; CDR3: CSASERGGRNEQFF; DNA: TGCAGTGCTAGTGAGCGGGGGGGCCGCAATGAGCAGTTCTTC
D: -; V: TRBV28; size: -; J: TRBJ1-2; CDR3: CASSLSHRAGYTF; DNA: TGTGCCAGCAGTTTATCCCACAGGGCTGGCTACACCTTC
D: -; V: TRBV29-1; size: -; J: TRBJ2-2; CDR3: CSVRVNTGELFF; DNA: TGCAGCGTTCGGGTTAACACCGGGGAGCTGTTTTTT
D: -; V: TRBV6-2/TRBV6-3; size: -; J: TRBJ2-7; CDR3: CASSYSASYEQYF; DNA: TGTGCCAGCAGTTACTCTGCCAGTTACGAGCAGTACTTC
D: -; V: TRBV30; size: -; J: TRBJ1-2; CDR3: CAWSVLQDRDYGYTF; DNA: TGTGCCTGGAGTGTACTTCAGGACAGAGACTATGGCTACACCTTC
D: -; V: TRBV9; size: -; J: TRBJ1-4; CDR3: CASSSNSATNEKLFF; DNA: TGTGCCAGCAGTTCCAACAGTGCAACTAATGAAAAACTGTTTTTT
D: TRBD1; V: TRBV19; size: -; J: TRBJ2-7; CDR3: CASSIHQGVNNEQYF; DNA: TGTGCCAGTAGTATCCATCAGGGGGTGAATAACGAGCAGTACTTC
D: TRBD2; V: TRBV27; size: -; J: TRBJ2-1; CDR3: CASGGGSGGNSYNEQFF; DNA: TGTGCCAGTGGCGGGGGTAGCGGGGGAAACTCCTACAATGAGCAGTTCTTC
D: -; V: TRBV9; size: -; J: TRBJ2-5; CDR3: CASSVQGSMETQYF; DNA: TGTGCCAGCAGCGTACAGGGGTCGATGGAGACCCAGTACTTC
D: -; V: TRBV9; size: -; J: TRBJ1-3; CDR3: CASSGGPKGEVRGNTIYF; DNA: TGTGCCAGCAGCGGAGGCCCAAAGGGGGAAGTAAGAGGAAACACCATATATTTT
D: -; V: TRBV6-1; size: -; J: TRBJ1-6; CDR3: CASSEGQGLNSPLHF; DNA: TGTGCCAGCAGTGAAGGGCAGGGGCTAAATTCACCCCTCCACTTT
D: TRBD1; V: TRBV7-2; size: -; J: TRBJ1-3; CDR3: CASSLAPLTGTGNTIYF; DNA: TGTGCCAGCAGCTTAGCCCCCCTGACAGGGACTGGAAACACCATATATTTT
D: TRBD1; V: TRBV7-8; size: -; J: TRBJ1-2; CDR3: CASSLVQGIGLGGYTF; DNA: TGTGCCAGCAGCTTAGTACAGGGGATAGGCCTAGGGGGCTACACCTTC
D: -; V: TRBV7-8; size: -; J: TRBJ1-1; CDR3: CASTGHLNTEAFF; DNA: TGTGCCAGCACCGGACACCTTAACACTGAAGCTTTCTTT
D: -; V: TRBV9; size: once; J: TRBJ2-3; CDR3: CASSVAGISTDTQYF; DNA: TGTGCCAGCAGCGTAGCAGGGATTAGCACAGATACGCAGTATTTT
D: TRBD2; V: TRBV7-2; size: -; J: TRBJ2-1; CDR3: CASRRLAGMREQFF; DNA: TGTGCCAGCAGGAGACTAGCGGGGATGCGAGAGCAGTTCTTC
D: TRBD1; V: TRBV4-2; size: -; J: TRBJ1-3; CDR3: CASSLMTGADGNTIYF; DNA: TGTGCCAGCAGTCTCATGACAGGGGCAGACGGAAACACCATATATTTT
D: TRBD1; V: TRBV24-1; size: -; J: TRBJ1-2; CDR3: CATSDLPGQLNYGYTF; DNA: TGTGCCACCAGTGATTTACCGGGACAGCTTAACTATGGCTACACCTTC